Given below is one T cell receptor (beta chain) in context. Its antigen is currently unknown. This record belongs to a study of CD8+ T cells in alopecia areata. Extracted RNA was reverse transcribed, and the resulting cDNA served as sequencing template. Produced via immunoSEQ multiplex PCR; TCRdb's table is partial and in-frame only. In the table there are 140,000 to 150,000 clones, about two thirds of which are singletons. Study-level results: Among patients, TCR sharing was less clear than in mice, a difference possibly due in part to HLA diversity in the patient population.

The CDR3 sequence is 14 residues long. Germline V gene sequence: CDR1 MNHEY, CDR2 SMNVEV (reference sequence). With V trimmed by 4 bases and J by 4 bases, 4 bases remained unmatched. This chain links TRBV27 with TRBJ1-1; 9 bases match TRBD1. This sequence was found in a human donor in good health. The sample comprised CD8+ T cells sorted from blood. The CDR3 protein is CASSYGTGTTEAFF. CDR3 in DNA: TGTGCCAGCAGTTATGGGACAGGGACCACTGAAGCTTTCTTT.